The 7 T cell receptor beta chains below come from one sample, sequenced in a study of T cell responses to AZD1222 COVID-19 vaccine. The data were produced by immunoSEQ multiplex PCR, yet TCRdb's version contains in-frame clones alone and is incomplete. The profile shows about 130,000 clones, more than 75% of them singletons. The sample here was peripheral blood, taken on day 0 of AZD1222 vaccination. These receptors all come from an adult in good health.

The genes are TRBV5-1 and TRBJ1-1; D gene unclear. CDR3 length equals 12 residues. V gave up 4 bases and J gave up 2 bases, with 6 bases separating them. The germline V gene encodes CDR1 SGHRS and CDR2 YFSETQ. CDR3 in DNA: TGCGCCAGCAGCATTCATAACACTGAAGCTTTCTTT. Translating it yields CASSIHNTEAFF.

This clone was recorded a few times. V and J are TRBV3-1 (or the pseudogene TRBV3-2) and TRBJ1-1, with 8 bases aligning to TRBD1. Germline lookup yields CDR1 LGHDT and CDR2 YNNKEL (reference sequence). This CDR3 has 13 residues. Losses at the gene ends were 6 bases for V and 4 bases for J; bases not matched to a gene: 4. This chain's CDR3 is CASSIDRGTEAFF. The CDR3, as DNA: TGTGCCAGCAGTATCGACAGGGGCACTGAAGCTTTCTTT.

This clone was found once. The V gene is TRBV6-2 or TRBV6-3, the J gene TRBJ2-5, with D possibly being TRBD2 (6 bases). Germline-derived CDR1 and CDR2 are MNHEY and SVGEGT. This CDR3 contains 15 residues. V was shortened by 6 bases and J by 2 bases, with 16 bases between the two germline ends. The CDR3 protein is CASSPTLALQETQYF. The CDR3 DNA is TGTGCCAGCAGCCCTACACTAGCTTTACAAGAGACCCAGTACTTC.

The gene calls are TRBV28 and TRBJ2-5, with 9 bases identical to TRBD1. With 4 bases clipped from V and 5 bases from J, the junction kept 20 bases outside the gene matches. CDR3 length: 19 residues. From germline, CDR1 is MDHEN and CDR2 SYDVKM. CDR3 sequence reads: CASSSKPGQGGRESETQYF. The CDR3 nucleotides read TGTGCCAGCAGTTCCAAGCCGGGACAGGGAGGTAGGGAGTCGGAGACCCAGTACTTC.

The chain couples TRBV5-6 to TRBJ1-3; D not resolved. Germline V CDR1 and CDR2: SGHDT, YYEEEE. Trimming left V 1 base short and J 0 bases short, with 14 bases between. The CDR3 contains 17 residues. The CDR3 sequence is CASSLYRIPPSGNTIYF. The CDR3 DNA follows: TGTGCCAGCAGCTTGTATCGGATTCCCCCCTCTGGAAACACCATATATTTT.

This sequence joins TRBV27 and TRBJ2-1; 9 bases align to TRBD1. CDR1 and CDR2 from the germline V gene are MNHEY and SMNVEV (reference sequence). After removal of 3 bases from V and 7 bases from J, the junction contained 4 bases not matched to a gene. This CDR3 has 14 residues. The CDR3 coding sequence is TGTGCCAGCAGTTTCGAGACAGGGGGTAATGAGCAGTTCTTC. Protein: CASSFETGGNEQFF.

This rearrangement joins TRBV19 to TRBJ1-5; D gene unclear. This CDR3 contains 14 residues. From germline, CDR1 is LNHDA and CDR2 SQIVND (reference sequence). Trimming removed 8 bases from V and 4 bases from J, with 15 bases in between. This CDR3 reads CASSPLWANQPQHF. The CDR3 DNA follows: TGTGCCAGTTCCCCTCTATGGGCGAATCAGCCCCAGCATTTT.